These 30 T cell receptor beta chains originate from one sample sequenced in a study of cytomegalovirus exposure and HLA in healthy donors. Clones were sequenced by immunoSEQ multiplex PCR, and TCRdb holds only the in-frame ones, with some missing. The sample consists of 65,000 to 100,000 clones, 93% of them appearing once. The sequenced material came from PBMCs. These TCRs come from a woman aged 25-40 years in good health and CMV-seronegative.

J is TRBJ2-1 and V is TRBV11-2, with D perhaps matching TRBD2 (5 bases). With 6 bases removed from V and 2 bases from J, the gap between germline ends came to 17 bases. CDR1 is SGHAT and CDR2 is FQNNGV in the germline V gene. This CDR3 region has 16 residues. In DNA form, the CDR3 reads TGTGCCAGCAGGACTACCCGGCCCCTCGCCTACAATGAGCAGTTCTTC. Translating it yields CASRTTRPLAYNEQFF.

This clone was recorded a few times. CDR3 in amino acids: CATSRDRRGTGGEKLFF. The CDR3 DNA is TGTGCCACCAGCAGAGATCGACGGGGTACGGGAGGGGAAAAACTGTTTTTT. The chain links TRBV15 to TRBJ1-4; D is ambiguous. CDR3 size: 17 residues. Germline CDR1 and CDR2: LNHNV and YYDKDF (reference sequence). Trimming removed 0 bases at V and 8 bases at J, with 19 bases between.

The chain carries TRBV27 and TRBJ2-2, with D tentatively TRBD1 (5 bases). Germline CDR1 MNHEY, CDR2 SMNVEV (reference sequence). V gave up 2 bases and J gave up 0 bases, with 7 bases separating them. This CDR3 has 15 amino acids. CDR3 sequence: CASSLGAPNTGELFF. The CDR3 DNA reads TGTGCCAGCAGTTTAGGGGCCCCGAACACCGGGGAGCTGTTTTTT.

The rearrangement joins TRBV6-5 to TRBJ2-7; D ambiguous. This CDR3 has 14 residues. Germline values: CDR1 MNHEY, CDR2 SVGAGI. Trimming removed 2 bases at V and 3 bases at J, with 11 bases between. The CDR3 DNA is TGTGCCAGCAGTTACGGCGGCCTTTACTACGAGCAGTACTTC. Translation gives CASSYGGLYYEQYF.

The chain has TRBV27 and TRBJ1-5, with TRBD1 as a possible D gene (6 bases). This CDR3 has 15 amino acids. V lost 6 bases, J lost 1 base, and 13 bases lay in between. CDR1 and CDR2 (germline): MNHEY, SMNVEV (reference sequence). The CDR3 DNA follows: TGTGCCAGCAGCCGACTCACAGGGAGCAATCAGCCCCAGCATTTT. It specifies CASSRLTGSNQPQHF.

The V call is TRBV28, the J call TRBJ2-7; 15 bases match TRBD2. V was pared by 1 base and J by 2 bases, with 9 bases of the junction left unmatched. Germline loops: CDR1 MDHEN, CDR2 SYDVKM. The CDR3 runs to 19 residues. The DNA for the CDR3 is TGTGCCAGCAGTTTATTTCCGGGACTAGCGGGGGGTCCGGCCTACGAGCAGTACTTC. Its translation: CASSLFPGLAGGPAYEQYF.

The chain has TRBV11-2 and TRBJ2-3; D gene uncertain. Deletions cut 0 bases from V and 6 bases from J, with 13 bases between. This CDR3 is 15 amino acids long. CDR1 and CDR2 from the germline V gene are SGHAT and FQNNGV. The CDR3 nucleotides are TGTGCCAGCAGCTTAGAACGACTCTCCCAGGATACGCAGTATTTT. Amino acid sequence: CASSLERLSQDTQYF.

This chain joins TRBV6-6 and TRBJ2-2; the match to TRBD1 covers 10 bases. Germline-derived CDR1 and CDR2 are MNHNY and SVGAGI (reference sequence). CDR3 length equals 16 residues. J gave up 5 bases and V 6 bases, and 9 bases lay outside the gene matches. CDR3 residues: CASRPPGQGKTGELFF. The CDR3 nucleotides are TGTGCCAGCAGACCCCCGGGACAGGGGAAAACCGGGGAGCTGTTTTTT.

The chain uses TRBV27 and TRBJ2-5; possible D gene TRBD1, 7 bases. Germline V gene lookup returns CDR1 MNHEY and CDR2 SMNVEV (reference sequence). The CDR3 runs 13 residues. V dropped 5 bases and J dropped 5 bases, with 12 bases sitting between them. CDR3: CASSVGGGETQYF. The DNA for the CDR3 is TGTGCCAGCAGTGTAGGAGGGGGCGAGACCCAGTACTTC.

The rearrangement uses TRBV2 and TRBJ2-7; possible D gene TRBD2, 6 bases. Trimming removed 3 bases from V and 0 bases from J, with 15 bases in between. CDR1 and CDR2 from the germline V gene are SNHLY and FYNNEI. This CDR3 has 16 amino acids. The CDR3: CASSDLGGRLSYEQYF. The CDR3 DNA reads as TGTGCCAGCAGTGATTTGGGGGGACGCCTCTCCTACGAGCAGTACTTC.

The DNA for the CDR3 is TGTGCCAGTCAGGGACAGGGGACGAACACCGGGGAGCTGTTTTTT. Translating it yields CASQGQGTNTGELFF. The V call is TRBV19, the J call TRBJ2-2; 10 nucleotides align to TRBD1. Trimming cost V 8 bases and J 0 bases; bases outside gene matches: 3. This CDR3 has 15 residues. Germline CDR1 is LNHDA and CDR2 is SQIVND (reference sequence).

The chain combines TRBV19 with TRBJ1-1; D is ambiguous. V lost 5 bases to trimming and J lost 0 bases, with 13 bases between them. The CDR3 is 15 residues long. Per germline, CDR1 LNHDA and CDR2 SQIVND (reference sequence). Here the CDR3 DNA reads TGTGCCAGTAGTGGAGAGGGAGTCATGAACACTGAAGCTTTCTTT. Amino acid sequence: CASSGEGVMNTEAFF.

The rearrangement joins TRBV28 to TRBJ2-3; 11 nucleotides line up with TRBD2. V was clipped by 6 bases and J by 3 bases; unmatched bases: 14. The CDR3 runs 18 residues. Germline V gene data show CDR1 as MDHEN and CDR2 as SYDVKM. CDR3 loop: CASSPQRLAGSATDTQYF. The CDR3 DNA follows: TGTGCCAGCAGCCCTCAGAGACTAGCGGGGAGTGCTACAGATACGCAGTATTTT.

The sample holds one count of this clone. The V and J genes are TRBV5-4 and TRBJ1-5; 8 nucleotides line up with TRBD1. This CDR3 has 14 amino acids. J gave up 5 bases and V 3 bases, and 4 bases lay outside the gene matches. The V gene's germline CDR1 is SGHNT and CDR2 YYREEE (reference sequence). CDR3 sequence: CASSSGGADQPQHF. DNA for the CDR3: TGTGCCAGCAGCTCAGGGGGCGCGGATCAGCCCCAGCATTTT.

This chain joins TRBV10-2 and TRBJ1-1; D not certain. V lost 2 bases to trimming and J lost 1 base, with 5 bases between them. In germline, CDR1 is WSHSY, CDR2 SAAADI. This CDR3 has 13 amino acids. CDR3 loop: CASSEGGNTEAFF. The CDR3 bases are TGCGCCAGCAGTGAGGGCGGGAACACTGAAGCTTTCTTT.

This chain uses TRBV5-4 with TRBJ2-1; 13 bases line up with TRBD2. This CDR3 has 14 amino acids. V dropped 3 bases and J dropped 6; count of bases not matched to a gene: 0. The germline V gene encodes CDR1 SGHNT and CDR2 YYREEE (reference sequence). CDR3 nucleotide sequence: TGTGCCAGCAGCTGGACTAGCGGGAGCAATGAGCAGTTCTTC. It yields the protein CASSWTSGSNEQFF.

The chain has TRBV9 and TRBJ2-1; a possible D gene is TRBD2 (7 bases). CDR1 and CDR2 (germline): SGDLS, YYNGEE. There are 18 residues in the CDR3. With 4 bases removed from V and 0 bases from J, the gap between germline ends came to 20 bases. CDR3: CASSPKGGDAISYNEQFF. CDR3 nucleotide sequence: TGTGCCAGCAGCCCTAAGGGGGGGGACGCAATCTCCTACAATGAGCAGTTCTTC. The whole variable domain, filled in from reference TRBV9 and TRBJ2-1, reads DSGVTQTPKHLITATGQRVTLRCSPRSGDLSVYWYQQSLDQGLQFLIQYYNGEERAKGNILERFSAQQFPDLHSELNLSSLELGDSALYFCASSPKGGDAISYNEQFFGPGTRLTVL.

CDR3: CASSMIPAFGTVAYEQYF. For the CDR3, the DNA is TGTGCCAGTAGTATGATTCCCGCCTTTGGGACTGTGGCCTACGAGCAGTACTTC. This chain connects TRBV19 to TRBJ2-7; D perhaps matches TRBD2 (6 bases). This CDR3 region has 18 residues. V lost 3 bases to trimming and J lost 2 bases, with 23 bases between them. Germline CDR1 reads LNHDA; CDR2 reads SQIVND (reference sequence).

This chain uses TRBV19 with TRBJ1-4, with a tentative D call TRBD1 (6 bases). Looked up from germline, CDR1 is LNHDA and CDR2 is SQIVND (reference sequence). This CDR3 contains 14 residues. Trimming took off 5 bases at V and 10 bases at J, with 17 bases between the two ends. As DNA, the CDR3 is TGTGCCAGTAGTGTGGCCGGGACAAACGGAAAACTGTTTTTT. Translation gives CASSVAGTNGKLFF.

J is TRBJ1-1 and V is TRBV7-8; a weak D match, TRBD1 (6 bases). The V gene lost 7 bases and the J gene lost 1 base, with 16 bases spanning the gap. Germline V gene data show CDR1 as SGHVS and CDR2 as FQNEAQ. The CDR3 is 15 residues long. In nucleotides, the CDR3 is TGTGCCAGCAACACAGGGACCACTAGGAACACTGAAGCTTTCTTT. Protein sequence: CASNTGTTRNTEAFF.

V usage is TRBV4-1 and J usage is TRBJ2-1; D may be TRBD2 (5 bases). The CDR3 covers 14 residues. With 3 bases removed from V and 3 bases from J, the gap between germline ends came to 9 bases. Germline V gene lookup returns CDR1 MGHRA and CDR2 YSYEKL. This CDR3 is CASSQGGLYNEQFF. CDR3 coding DNA: TGCGCCAGCAGCCAGGGCGGACTCTACAATGAGCAGTTCTTC.

The gene calls are TRBV5-1 and TRBJ2-3; 14 bases are shared with TRBD2. This CDR3 spans 16 amino acids. Germline trimming cut 3 bases from V and 1 base from J; bases unmatched to any gene: 1. Looked up from germline, CDR1 is SGHRS and CDR2 is YFSETQ. The CDR3 region is CASSWTSGGRTDTQYF. Here the CDR3 DNA reads TGCGCCAGCAGCTGGACTAGCGGGGGGCGCACAGATACGCAGTATTTT. Looking up the rest from reference TRBV5-1 and TRBJ2-3 gives the full variable domain: KAGVTQTPRYLIKTRGQQVTLSCSPISGHRSVSWYQQTPGQGLQFLFEYFSETQRNKGNFPGRFSGRQFSNSRSEMNVSTLELGDSALYLCASSWTSGGRTDTQYFGPGTRLTVL.

This clone showed up just once. The chain links TRBV6-5 to TRBJ1-3; TRBD1 matches 8 bases. The CDR3 is made up of 15 amino acids. V was clipped by 0 bases and J by 7 bases; unmatched bases: 5. Germline values: CDR1 MNHEY, CDR2 SVGAGI. The CDR3 DNA sequence: TGTGCCAGCAGTTACTCGACAGGGGAGAGGAACACCATATATTTT. It translates to CASSYSTGERNTIYF.

The table lists this clone with a few counts. V usage is TRBV19 and J usage is TRBJ2-6; D perhaps matches TRBD1 (5 bases). The CDR3 covers 15 residues. CDR1 is LNHDA, CDR2 SQIVND, per germline (reference sequence). Trimming took off 5 bases at V and 4 bases at J, with 12 bases between the two ends. The CDR3, as DNA: TGTGCCAGTAGTCGTCAGGGTAGCGGGGCCAACGTCCTGACTTTC. This gives the protein CASSRQGSGANVLTF.

The chain is built from TRBV7-9 and TRBJ2-2; 7 nucleotides match TRBD2. The trim removed 6 bases at V and 1 base at J, leaving 8 bases unmatched. The CDR3 has 16 residues. Germline V gene data show CDR1 as SEHNR and CDR2 as FQNEAQ (reference sequence). CDR3 residues: CASRLTSDRNTGELFF. The DNA of the CDR3 is TGTGCCAGCAGATTAACTAGCGACCGGAACACCGGGGAGCTGTTTTTT.

This clone was observed a few times. The rearrangement joins TRBV18 to TRBJ2-5; perhaps TRBD2 as D (6 bases). The CDR3 totals 13 residues. Looked up from germline, CDR1 is KGHSH and CDR2 is LQKENI. V was trimmed by 2 bases and J by 4 bases, leaving 8 bases between them. CDR3 sequence (DNA): TGTGCCAGCTCACCAGGGGGGAGAGAGACCCAGTACTTC. Its translation is CASSPGGRETQYF.

The rearrangement links TRBV18 to TRBJ2-5; 9 positions agree with TRBD1. J lost 1 base, V lost 3 bases, and 6 bases had no gene match. Germline V CDR1 and CDR2: KGHSH, LQKENI. The CDR3 has 16 residues. The CDR3 is CASSPTGQGPQETQYF. The CDR3 coding sequence is TGTGCCAGCTCACCCACGGGACAGGGACCCCAAGAGACCCAGTACTTC.

This clone was counted between two and nine times. The rearrangement links TRBV6-1 to TRBJ2-1, with 10 bases aligning to TRBD1. This CDR3 has 15 residues. The V and J ends lost 6 bases and 2 bases, in that order; junction bases with no gene match: 4. CDR1 MNHNS and CDR2 SASEGT come from the germline V gene. CDR3 in amino acids: CASSLGTGAYNEQFF. The CDR3 DNA follows: TGTGCCAGCAGCCTCGGGACAGGGGCCTACAATGAGCAGTTCTTC.

The V gene is TRBV7-3, the J gene TRBJ1-1, with TRBD1 as a possible D gene (5 bases). The ends were cut back, 3 bases at V and 1 base at J, with 6 bases in the middle. Germline loops: CDR1 SGHTA, CDR2 FQGTGA. The CDR3 runs 13 residues. The CDR3 protein is CASSFQGNTEAFF. In DNA, the CDR3 is TGTGCCAGCAGCTTCCAGGGGAACACTGAAGCTTTCTTT.

The gene calls are TRBV7-2 and TRBJ2-7; TRBD1 matches 10 bases. The CDR3 runs 15 residues. From germline, CDR1 is SGHTA and CDR2 FQGNSA. The J segment lost 4 bases and the V segment lost 2 bases, leaving 5 bases of the junction unmatched. The CDR3 here is CASSLRDRGLYEQYF. The CDR3 DNA sequence: TGTGCCAGCAGCTTAAGGGACAGGGGTTTATACGAGCAGTACTTC.